This T cell receptor beta chain was found in a study of blood T cells in healthy people across ages. Findings of the study overall: Roughly linear age-related decline in beta diversity appeared, significant by age 40. Diversity estimates drawn from one million T cells were deemed underestimates.

Next came a second PCR, run for roughly 6 to 11 cycles, which used a sample-barcoded 5' primer along with a J-beta primer mix. A template-switch adaptor that had 12 random nucleotides put a tag on each cDNA molecule. TCRdb fed the 5' RACE reads into MiXCR, producing one record per CDR3 protein. The table shows around 2 million distinct CDR3 sequences, with 39% occurring only once. This clonotype was detected a few times. Its antigen is not identified. The CDR3 is made up of 17 amino acids. Trimming took off 3 bases at V and 0 bases at J, with 18 bases between the two ends. Germline CDR1 reads SGHRS; CDR2 reads YFSETQ.

The specimen sequenced was blood. This clonotype was obtained from a human donor in good health. J is TRBJ1-2 and V is TRBV5-1; the D gene is possibly TRBD1 (6 bases). CDR3: CASSSLDSAHTNYGYTF. CDR3 coding DNA: TGCGCCAGCAGCTCCCTGGACAGTGCTCACACTAACTATGGCTACACCTTC.